This T cell receptor (beta chain) is drawn from a study of shared clonotypes between healthy human individuals. Assay: immunoSEQ multiplex PCR; the TCRdb copy retains only in-frame clones and omits some. The sample has about 490,000 clones, about 82% seen once. The donor population consisted of healthy HIV-negative adults with no recent acute infections or vaccinations. Caucasian adults residing in Nashville, Tennessee made up all the donors. Germline loops: CDR1 ENHRY, CDR2 SYGVKD. V lost 10 bases to trimming and J lost 6 bases; unmatched junction nucleotides: 15. The CDR3 length is 14 residues. This rearrangement joins TRBV10-3 to TRBJ2-7, with 7 bases identical to TRBD1. The receptor's source is a woman aged 35 to 49 in good health. Some clones in this sample may be carry-over from other donors' samples. The sample comprised PBMCs. The CDR3 nucleotides are TGTGCCACACAGGGGCCAGCGGAGCCTGCCGAGCAGTACTTC. Its protein product is CATQGPAEPAEQYF.